Presented here are 11 T cell receptor beta chains from one specimen sequenced in a study of blood T cell repertoires in COVID-19. Profiled with immunoSEQ multiplex PCR; TCRdb holds only in-frame clones, not every one. In the table there are around 200,000 clones, 70% to 90% of which are singletons. Sequenced material: peripheral blood. The receptors shown here come from a woman over 75 with acute or convalescent COVID-19.

V gene TRBV6-2 or TRBV6-3 combines with J gene TRBJ2-1, with TRBD2 matching over 10 bases. The CDR3 runs to 15 residues. CDR1 is MNHEY, CDR2 SVGEGT, per germline. J was trimmed by 5 bases and V by 5 bases; bases with no gene match: 6. CDR3 sequence: CASSRSGGGNNEQFF. CDR3 nucleotides: TGTGCCAGCAGTCGCAGCGGGGGGGGAAACAATGAGCAGTTCTTC.

This clone has a single count. This chain uses TRBV12-3 or TRBV12-4 with TRBJ1-1, with TRBD1 identical over 8 bases. The length of the CDR3 is 13 residues. V was clipped by 8 bases and J by 7 bases; unmatched bases: 9. The CDR3 reads CASCATGGGEAFF. Here the CDR3 DNA reads TGTGCCAGCTGTGCAACAGGGGGAGGTGAAGCTTTCTTT.

The rearrangement joins TRBV28 to TRBJ1-2; perhaps TRBD1 as D (5 bases). The CDR3 has 14 residues. Germline CDR1 is MDHEN and CDR2 is SYDVKM. The ends were cut back, 1 base at V and 1 base at J, with 7 bases in the middle. The CDR3: CASSLLGDNYGYTF. CDR3 DNA sequence: TGTGCCAGCAGTTTATTAGGGGATAACTATGGCTACACCTTC.

The chain couples TRBV19 to TRBJ2-4; possibly TRBD1 for D (6 bases). The CDR3 loop spans 14 amino acids. V was clipped by 9 bases and J by 0 bases, with 12 bases between them. In germline, CDR1 is LNHDA, CDR2 SQIVND (reference sequence). The CDR3 bases are TGTGCCAGCAAGCCACAGGGAGCCAAAAACATTCAGTACTTC. This codes for CASKPQGAKNIQYF.

This clone showed up just once. V and J are TRBV6-6 and TRBJ1-4; perhaps TRBD1 as D (5 bases). Germline lookup yields CDR1 MNHNY and CDR2 SVGAGI (reference sequence). CDR3 size: 13 residues. The V gene lost 6 bases and the J gene lost 7 bases, with 12 bases spanning the gap. CDR3 bases: TGTGCCAGCAGGGGGGGGAATTTTGAAAAACTGTTTTTT. This encodes CASRGGNFEKLFF.

The chain carries TRBV29-1 and TRBJ1-5; 9 bases are a match to TRBD1. Germline CDR1 is SQVTM and CDR2 is ANQGSEA. The CDR3 spans 13 residues. V shed 2 bases, J shed 5 bases, and the junction held 1 base outside the gene matches. The CDR3 DNA reads as TGCAGCGTTGAATGGGACAGGGATCAGCCCCAGCATTTT. Its protein is CSVEWDRDQPQHF.

The genes are TRBV5-1 and TRBJ1-3, with D perhaps TRBD1 (6 bases). The V gene's germline CDR1 is SGHRS and CDR2 YFSETQ. The CDR3 totals 17 residues. The V gene lost 2 bases and the J gene lost 0 bases, with 15 bases spanning the gap. The CDR3 region has the DNA TGCGCCAGCAGCTTCGCCGGACAGTACGGCTCTGGAAACACCATATATTTT. It encodes CASSFAGQYGSGNTIYF.

The chain combines TRBV6-5 with TRBJ2-5; 10 bases fit TRBD2. With V trimmed by 5 bases and J by 5 bases, 8 bases remained unmatched. Germline-derived CDR1 and CDR2 are MNHEY and SVGAGI. This CDR3 contains 15 residues. The CDR3 protein is CASSPGLATWETQYF. The CDR3 DNA sequence: TGTGCCAGCAGTCCGGGACTAGCGACATGGGAGACCCAGTACTTC.

The chain joins TRBV6-5 to TRBJ2-7; D is unclear. CDR3 size: 13 residues. Germline V gives CDR1 MNHEY, CDR2 SVGAGI. V shed 7 bases and J shed 2 bases, with 12 bases lying between them. CDR3 sequence (DNA): TGTGCCAGCAATCTGGGTCAGGCCTACGAGCAGTACTTC. This gives the protein CASNLGQAYEQYF.

CDR3 bases: TGTGCCAGCAGCCAAGATACTAGCGGGAGAACAGATACGCAGTATTTT. Its protein product is CASSQDTSGRTDTQYF. The chain couples TRBV4-2 to TRBJ2-3, with 11 bases fitting TRBD2. J gave up 3 bases and V 0 bases, and 2 bases lay outside the gene matches. The CDR3 totals 16 residues. Germline-derived CDR1 and CDR2 are LGHNA and YNFKEQ.

The chain links TRBV30 to TRBJ2-3, with D perhaps TRBD1 (5 bases). Germline CDR1 and CDR2: GTSNPN and SVGIG (reference sequence). This CDR3 is 15 amino acids long. V shed 1 base and J shed 3 bases, with 14 bases lying between them. The CDR3 DNA is TGTGCCTGGAGTGCCGCCCAACCAGGGACAGATACGCAGTATTTT. The encoded protein is CAWSAAQPGTDTQYF.